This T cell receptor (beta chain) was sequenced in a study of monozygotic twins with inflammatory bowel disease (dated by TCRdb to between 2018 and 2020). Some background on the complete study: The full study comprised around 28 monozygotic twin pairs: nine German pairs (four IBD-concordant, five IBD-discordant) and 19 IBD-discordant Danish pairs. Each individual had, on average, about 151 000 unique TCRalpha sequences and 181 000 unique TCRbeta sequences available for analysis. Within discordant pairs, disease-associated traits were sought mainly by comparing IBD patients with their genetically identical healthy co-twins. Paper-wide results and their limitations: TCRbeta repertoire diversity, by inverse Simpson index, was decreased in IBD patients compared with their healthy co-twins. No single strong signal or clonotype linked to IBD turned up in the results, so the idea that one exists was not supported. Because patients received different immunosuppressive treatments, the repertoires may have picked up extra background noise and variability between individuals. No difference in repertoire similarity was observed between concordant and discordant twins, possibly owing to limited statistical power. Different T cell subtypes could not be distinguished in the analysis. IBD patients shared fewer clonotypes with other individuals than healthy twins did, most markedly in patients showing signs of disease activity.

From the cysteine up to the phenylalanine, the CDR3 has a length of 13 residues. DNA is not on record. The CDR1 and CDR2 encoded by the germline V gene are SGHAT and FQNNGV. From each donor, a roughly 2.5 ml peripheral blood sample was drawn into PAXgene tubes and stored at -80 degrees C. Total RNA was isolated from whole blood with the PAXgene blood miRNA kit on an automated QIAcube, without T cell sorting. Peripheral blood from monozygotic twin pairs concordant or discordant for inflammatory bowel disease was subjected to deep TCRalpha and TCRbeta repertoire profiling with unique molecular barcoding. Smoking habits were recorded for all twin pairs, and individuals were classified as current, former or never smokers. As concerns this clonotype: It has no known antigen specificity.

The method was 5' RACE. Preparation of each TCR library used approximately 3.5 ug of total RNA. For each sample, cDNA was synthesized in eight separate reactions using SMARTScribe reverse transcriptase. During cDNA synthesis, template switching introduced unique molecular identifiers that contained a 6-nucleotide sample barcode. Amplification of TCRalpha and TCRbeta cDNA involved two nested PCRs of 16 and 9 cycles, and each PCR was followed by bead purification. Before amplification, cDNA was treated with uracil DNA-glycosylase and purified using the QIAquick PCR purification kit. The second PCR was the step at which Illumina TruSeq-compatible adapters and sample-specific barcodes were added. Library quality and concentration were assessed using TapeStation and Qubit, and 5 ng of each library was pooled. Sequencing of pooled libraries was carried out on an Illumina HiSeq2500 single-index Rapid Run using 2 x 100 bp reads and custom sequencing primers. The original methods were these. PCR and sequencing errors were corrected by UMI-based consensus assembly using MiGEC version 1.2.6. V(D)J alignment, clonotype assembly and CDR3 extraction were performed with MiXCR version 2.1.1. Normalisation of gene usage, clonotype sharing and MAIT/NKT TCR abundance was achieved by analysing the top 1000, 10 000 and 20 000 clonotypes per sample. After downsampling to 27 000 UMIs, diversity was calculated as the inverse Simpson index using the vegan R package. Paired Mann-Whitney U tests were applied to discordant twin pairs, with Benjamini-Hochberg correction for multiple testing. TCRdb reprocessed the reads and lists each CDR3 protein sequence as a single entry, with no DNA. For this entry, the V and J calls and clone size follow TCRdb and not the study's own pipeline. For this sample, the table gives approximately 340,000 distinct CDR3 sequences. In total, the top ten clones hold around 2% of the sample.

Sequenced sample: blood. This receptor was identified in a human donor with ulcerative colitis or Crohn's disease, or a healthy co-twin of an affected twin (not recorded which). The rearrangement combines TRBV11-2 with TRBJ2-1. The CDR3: CASSLDLANEQFF.